This T cell receptor (beta chain) was sequenced in a study of cytotoxic CD8 clonotypes in ibrutinib-treated CLL. About the research overall: Among responders, roughly 24 were partial and 2 complete; after median approximately 6 years, 14 stayed remitted and roughly twelve progressed. Treatment had run for a median about 12 months, range 6 to 36, when response samples were taken.

Clones were read by immunoSEQ multiplex PCR, and TCRdb kept only the in-frame ones, dropping some. Of 300,000 to 400,000 clones in the sample, 60% to 80% were seen once. The length of the CDR3 is 16 residues. With 3 bases removed from V and 8 bases from J, the gap between germline ends came to 19 bases. Germline CDR1 MDHEN, CDR2 SYDVKM. The chain carries TRBV28 and TRBJ2-2; maybe TRBD2 (6 bases). The sequence was collected from a human donor with chronic lymphocytic leukemia. Sequences were derived from PBMCs, sampled after 36 months of ibrutinib treatment. The CDR3 loop reads CASSFSRAGGVGELFF. CDR3 nucleotide sequence: TGTGCCAGCAGTTTCTCTCGGGCCGGCGGGGTGGGGGAGCTGTTTTTT.